This T cell receptor (beta chain) was documented in a study of blood T cell repertoires in COVID-19. Study overall: The origin of the acute and convalescent COVID-19 samples was the United States, Italy and Spain. Sample material is recorded as cDNA or gDNA derived from T cells, B-cell-depleted T cells, or PBMCs.

Per the original data handling: Cell counts per sample came from amplifying reference gene primers. Some clones are missing from TCRdb's copy, which holds only in-frame ones; the method was immunoSEQ multiplex PCR. Clone size and V and J calls were adopted from that table, with D and trimming inferred from the DNA. The table lists about 170,000 clones, approximately 83% of them singletons. The origin of this receptor is a man aged 70-80 years with active or convalescent COVID-19. The specimen sequenced was peripheral blood.

CDR3 coding DNA: TGTGCCAGCTCACCAGCCTCAGGGGCTAATGAAAAACTGTTTTTT. Amino acid sequence: CASSPASGANEKLFF. This chain links TRBV18 with TRBJ1-4; possible D gene TRBD1, 6 bases. Germline-derived CDR1 and CDR2 are KGHSH and LQKENI. This CDR3 comprises 15 residues. Trimming stripped 2 bases from V and 3 bases from J, with 10 bases between.